This T cell receptor beta chain came from a study of tumor-infiltrating lymphocytes in primary liver carcinoma (dated by TCRdb to 2017 to 2019). Turning to the overall study: Hepatocellular carcinoma (four) or combined HCC and intrahepatic cholangiocarcinoma (one) was present in the five patients, who were three men and two women aged 30 to 69 years. Technical replicate repertoires showed high reproducibility, with mean shared-clone rates approximately 0.87 and correlation coefficients above 0.98. Each sample produced about 3.5 to 7.5 million productive TCRbeta reads, and read depth showed no significant difference between tissue types. To link TCRbeta repertoire diversity with the local molecular phenotype, the roughly 23 tumor region samples were profiled using Agilent mRNA microarrays. For each liver tumor, the study sampled five regions along with adjacent normal tissue and blood, and applied TCRbeta repertoire sequencing, expression microarrays and whole-exome sequencing. A total of around 35 specimens from 5 patients, comprising approximately 25 tumor regions, 5 adjacent noncancerous liver tissues and 5 peripheral blood samples, were covered by TCRbeta repertoire sequencing. The tumors of the five patients were staged as T1-T3 N0M0, with maximum diameters ranging from roughly 4 to 11 cm.

The junction shows trimming of 0 bases on V and 11 bases on J, and the gene matches do not reach 26 bases of it. From the germline V gene (reference sequence), CDR1 is GTSNPN and CDR2 is SVGIG. The CDR3 spans 20 residues, from the cysteine through the phenylalanine. Here the CDR3 DNA is all that survives: 60 bases in frame from base 1. Findings and caveats that apply to the study as a whole: Pairs of tumor regions showed greater repertoire overlap (mean roughly 35%) than tumor-adjacent pairs (around 17%) or tumor-blood pairs (around 15%), which is consistent with antigen-driven expansion. Since the samples were bulk and unsorted, there was no way to compare CD4+ and CD8+ T cell repertoires. The study included only four to six patients, and the authors note findings should be validated in a larger study. Only about 8-24% of top clones were found in all five regions of a tumor, suggesting spatial heterogeneity of tumor-infiltrating T cells. Compared with blood, tumors had a significantly larger share of the repertoire taken up by the top 250 clones (p = 0.039). Only the TCR beta chain was sequenced, so true repertoire diversity is likely underestimated because unpaired alpha chains were not captured.

Total RNA and DNA were co-extracted without cell sorting from around 20-30 mg of bulk tissue using the AllPrep DNA/RNA mini kit. Surgical resection was performed in China between 2015 and early 2016 on about 5 patients with histopathologically diagnosed primary liver carcinoma. Patients had chronic HBV infection and were treatment-naive at sampling. Five spatially separated regions were sampled per tumor: superior, inferior, left-lateral and right-lateral poles, plus the tumor centre. According to histology, viable tumor cells made up more than 75% of every tumor sample. Fresh tumor and adjacent tissue pieces were bisected; one half was stored in RNAlater at -80°C, the other sent for histology. Details on this clonotype: No cognate antigen has been identified for it. No much larger clone is present one base from it, and per-base qualities are unavailable.

TCRbeta-specific cDNA was reverse-transcribed from 500 ng total RNA using a constant-region primer and ProtoScript II reverse transcriptase. TCRbeta libraries were built with three nested multiplex PCR rounds, a slightly modified ARM-PCR procedure. Each of the first two PCR rounds ran for about 10 cycles and used multiplex TRBV1-TRBV30 forward primers together with a Cbeta reverse primer. A final 25-cycle PCR with Deep VentR polymerase added sample barcodes and Illumina adapters. Before sequencing, amplicons between 200 and 500 bp were purified from gel using a QIAquick gel extraction kit. An Illumina HiSeq 2500 was used to sequence the TCRbeta amplicons, generating 250-bp paired-end reads. Turning to the authors' computational methods: Quality trimming of reads was performed with Trimmomatic v0.33, and paired reads were merged with FLASH v1.2.11 so that full CDR3 sequences could be recovered. MiGEC v1.2.1b assigned V, D and J germline segments to the rearranged TCRbeta sequences. VDJtools v1.0.0 computed clonotype statistics and Shannon-Wiener diversity indices. To reduce sampling bias, subsequent analyses other than the diversity analysis used only the 250 most abundant clonotypes in each sample. TCRdb reprocessed the public reads (quality trimming at Q25 with fastp, clone calling with MiXCR) and kept in-frame beta chains. For every CDR3 protein sequence, its rows merge into one entry that carries the most common genes and DNA. The V and J calls were not made by the authors but by TCRdb's processing. For this sample there are about 54,000 distinct CDR3 sequences; over 65% appear just once. The leading ten clones occupy 25% of the sample.

The origin of this receptor is a man in his forties with primary liver carcinoma and hepatitis B virus infection. The sequenced material came from liver tumor tissue from sampling region 2. According to the study, the label for this sample's cell subset or site signals: tumor region T2, inferior pole. The rearrangement joined TRBV30 to TRBJ2-5; TRBD2 matches 11 bases in the middle. The nucleotide sequence reads TGTGCCTGGAGTGTACCTGGGGGCCAAACTAGCGGGAGCTCCCAAGAGGCTCAGTACTTC. It codes for CAWSVPGGQTSGSSQEAQYF. Supplemented by the reference TRBV30 and TRBJ2-5 proteins around the CDR3, the complete variable domain is SQTIHQWPATLVQPVGSPLSLECTVEGTSNPNLYWYRQAAGRGLQLLFYSVGIGQISSEVPQNLSASRPQDRQFILSSKKLLLSDSGFYLCAWSVPGGQTSGSSQEAQYFGPGTRLLVL.